The clone carrying this T cell receptor beta chain was counted only a few times. Its matching antigen is unknown. Deletions cut 2 bases from V and 2 bases from J, with 6 bases between. This CDR3 is built from 13 residues. CDR1 and CDR2 from the germline V gene are MNHEY and SVGEGT. This entry belongs to a study of neurological immune-mediated disorders. Time point noted: longitudinal time-point 3. Libraries used 2 million unsorted PBMCs kept frozen in RNAlater. As for the cDNA, it was generated by 5'RACE with 10-nucleotide random UMIs. From the 5' RACE reads, TCRdb called clonotypes with MiXCR, one entry per CDR3 protein. Among around 51,000 distinct CDR3 sequences listed, roughly 13% were seen once. Findings of the study overall: Falling below healthy controls, multiple sclerosis showed the least TCR clonal expansion, while HTLV-1-associated myelopathy showed the most.

Sequencing was done on a sample of PBMCs. This TCR was sampled from a male donor with HTLV-1-associated myelopathy (HAM/TSP). The gene calls are TRBV6-2 or TRBV6-3 and TRBJ1-2; no clear D gene. The CDR3 region has the DNA TGTGCCAGCAGTTACAGTCAGAACTATGGCTACACCTTC. Protein sequence: CASSYSQNYGYTF.